These T cell receptor beta chains were read from a single sample in a study of blood T cell repertoires in COVID-19. TCRdb's table, derived via immunoSEQ multiplex PCR, lists solely in-frame clones and lacks some. Of fewer than 85,000 clones in the sample, 80% to 90% were seen once. Sequenced material: peripheral blood. The receptors were sampled from a woman aged 55-75 years with acute or convalescent COVID-19. CDR3s include the opening cysteine and the closing phenylalanine or tryptophan. Fields, in order: V gene, clone size, J gene, D gene, CDR3 protein, CDR3 DNA. A D gene is named only where the DNA matches it firmly. Expanded clones get a size class; other rows say once, few or many, or leave the size out.

>TRBV28|NA|TRBJ1-1|NA
CASSLSSGGQTEAFF
TGTGCCAGCAGTTTATCCTCGGGGGGCCAAACTGAAGCTTTCTTT
>TRBV5-6|once|TRBJ2-1|NA
CASSATRLGQTNYNEQFF
TGTGCCAGCAGCGCAACGAGGCTCGGACAGACCAACTACAATGAGCAGTTCTTC
>TRBV19|NA|TRBJ1-5|TRBD1
CASSSDRGYNQPQHF
TGTGCCAGTAGTTCCGACAGGGGGTACAATCAGCCCCAGCATTTT
>TRBV7-9|NA|TRBJ1-5|NA
CASSFSNQPQHF
TGTGCCAGCAGCTTCAGTAATCAGCCCCAGCATTTT
>TRBV6-1|NA|TRBJ2-5|TRBD2
CASSEGVAGVLETQYF
TGTGCCAGCAGTGAAGGGGTAGCGGGGGTCTTGGAGACCCAGTACTTC
>TRBV5-1|NA|TRBJ1-2|NA
CASSADINYGYTF
TGCGCCAGCAGCGCGGACATAAACTATGGCTACACCTTC
>TRBV4-1|NA|TRBJ2-4|NA
CASSQWPAKNIQYF
TGCGCCAGCAGCCAATGGCCAGCCAAAAACATTCAGTACTTC
>TRBV30|NA|TRBJ1-1|TRBD1
CAWSTLDRDTEAFF
TGTGCCTGGAGTACACTAGACAGGGACACTGAAGCTTTCTTT
>TRBV4-3|once|TRBJ1-6|TRBD1
CASSQDNTQGNNSPLHF
TGCGCCAGCAGCCAAGATAACACACAGGGGAACAATTCACCCCTCCACTTT
>TRBV6-5|once|TRBJ2-2|NA
CASSFKTGELFF
TGTGCCAGCAGTTTCAAAACCGGGGAGCTGTTTTTT
>TRBV10-1|NA|TRBJ2-2|TRBD1
CASSESTGAAGELFF
TGCGCCAGCAGTGAGTCGACAGGGGCCGCGGGGGAGCTGTTTTTT
>TRBV6-5|NA|TRBJ1-3|NA
CASSYKGGMNGNTIYF
TGTGCCAGCAGTTACAAGGGCGGGATGAATGGAAACACCATATATTTT
>TRBV30|NA|TRBJ2-7|NA
CAWSWTDYEQYF
TGTGCCTGGAGTTGGACAGACTACGAGCAGTACTTC
>TRBV5-1|NA|TRBJ1-1|TRBD1
CASSLTTGGRRMGTEAFF
TGCGCCAGCAGCTTGACAACAGGGGGCCGCCGGATGGGAACTGAAGCTTTCTTT
>TRBV15|NA|TRBJ1-4|NA
CATSREITTNEKLFF
TGTGCCACCAGCAGAGAAATCACAACTAATGAAAAACTGTTTTTT
>TRBV7-2|NA|TRBJ1-2|TRBD1
CASSPGQGFRYGYTF
TGTGCCAGCAGCCCGGGACAGGGGTTCCGCTATGGCTACACCTTC
>TRBV30|few|TRBJ1-5|NA
CAWSSRDNQPQHF
TGTGCCTGGAGTTCCAGGGACAATCAGCCCCAGCATTTT
>TRBV9|NA|TRBJ1-5|TRBD1
CASSVGQGTQPQHF
TGTGCCAGCAGCGTAGGACAGGGTACTCAGCCCCAGCATTTT
>TRBV19|NA|TRBJ2-3|NA
CASSIRHLTDTQYF
TGTGCCAGTAGTATTAGACATCTCACAGATACGCAGTATTTT
>TRBV7-2|medium-sized|TRBJ2-1|NA
CASRVRQSWNNEQFF
TGTGCCAGCAGGGTTCGACAATCTTGGAACAATGAGCAGTTCTTC
>TRBV20-1|few|TRBJ2-5|NA
CSASALTAATQYF
TGCAGTGCTAGTGCCCTGACAGCCGCGACCCAGTACTTC
>TRBV6-5|NA|TRBJ2-7|NA
CASSLLQVSVDEQYF
TGTGCCAGCAGTCTATTACAGGTCTCTGTGGACGAGCAGTACTTC
>TRBV7-6|NA|TRBJ2-2|NA
CASSPSLARGTGELFF
TGTGCCAGCAGCCCATCACTAGCACGGGGGACCGGGGAGCTGTTTTTT